Included here is one T cell receptor beta chain sequence, with context. The antigen remains undetermined. These data originate in a study of cytomegalovirus exposure and HLA in healthy donors. General study findings and limits: HLA-A and HLA-B allele assignments for most subjects were reportedly predicted accurately using TCR beta sequences.

The CDR3 extends over 15 amino acids. CDR1 SEHNR and CDR2 FQNEAQ come from the germline V gene (reference sequence). Unmatched junction bases numbered 4, after V lost 4 bases and J lost 3 bases. This PCR relied on a set of 60 Vbeta primers and 13 Jbeta primers. The data were produced by immunoSEQ multiplex PCR, yet TCRdb's version contains in-frame clones alone and is incomplete. The data show some 150,000 clones, with approximately 8.9% seen just once and roughly 7% held by the top ten. The chain couples TRBV7-9 to TRBJ1-5; 9 positions match TRBD1. Sequencing input: PBMCs. The sequence came from a woman aged 40 to 55 in good health and CMV-seropositive. The CDR3 spells CASSSTGGVNQPQHF. The CDR3 DNA sequence: TGTGCCAGCAGCTCGACAGGGGGTGTCAATCAGCCCCAGCATTTT.